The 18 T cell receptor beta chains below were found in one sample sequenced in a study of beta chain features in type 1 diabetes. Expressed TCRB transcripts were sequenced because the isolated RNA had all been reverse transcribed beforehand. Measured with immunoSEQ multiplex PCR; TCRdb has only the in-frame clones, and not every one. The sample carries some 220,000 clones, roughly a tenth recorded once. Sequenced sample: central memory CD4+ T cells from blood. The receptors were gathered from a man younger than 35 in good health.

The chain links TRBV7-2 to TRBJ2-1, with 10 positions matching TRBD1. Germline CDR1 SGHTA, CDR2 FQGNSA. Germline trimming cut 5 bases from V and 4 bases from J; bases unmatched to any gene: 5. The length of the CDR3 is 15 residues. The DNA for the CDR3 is TGTGCCAGCAGCCGGGACAGGGGACCTTACAATGAGCAGTTCTTC. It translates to CASSRDRGPYNEQFF.

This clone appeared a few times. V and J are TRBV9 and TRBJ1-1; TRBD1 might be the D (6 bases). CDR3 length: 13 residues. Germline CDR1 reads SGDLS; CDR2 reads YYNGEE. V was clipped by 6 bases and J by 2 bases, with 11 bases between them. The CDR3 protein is CASTWGPNTEAFF. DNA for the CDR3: TGTGCCAGCACTTGGGGGCCCAACACTGAAGCTTTCTTT.

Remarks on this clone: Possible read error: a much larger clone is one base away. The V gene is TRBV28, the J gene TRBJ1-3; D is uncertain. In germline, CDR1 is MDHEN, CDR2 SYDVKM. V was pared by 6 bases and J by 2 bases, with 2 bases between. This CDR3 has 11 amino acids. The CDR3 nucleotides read TGTGCCAGCAGCACTGGAAACACCATATATTTT. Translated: CASSTGNTIYF.

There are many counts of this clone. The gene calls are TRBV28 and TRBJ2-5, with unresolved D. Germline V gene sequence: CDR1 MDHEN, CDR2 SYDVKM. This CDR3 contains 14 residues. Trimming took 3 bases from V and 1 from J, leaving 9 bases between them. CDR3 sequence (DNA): TGTGCCAGCAGTTTCAGACAATTCCAAGAGACCCAGTACTTC. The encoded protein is CASSFRQFQETQYF.

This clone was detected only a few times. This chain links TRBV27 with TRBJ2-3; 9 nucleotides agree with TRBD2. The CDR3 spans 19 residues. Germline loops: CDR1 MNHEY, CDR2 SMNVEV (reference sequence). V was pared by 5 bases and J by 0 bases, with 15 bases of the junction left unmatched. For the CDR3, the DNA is TGTGCCAGCAGTAAGAACCGCCTAGCGGGGCCGGGAAGCACAGATACGCAGTATTTT. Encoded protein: CASSKNRLAGPGSTDTQYF.

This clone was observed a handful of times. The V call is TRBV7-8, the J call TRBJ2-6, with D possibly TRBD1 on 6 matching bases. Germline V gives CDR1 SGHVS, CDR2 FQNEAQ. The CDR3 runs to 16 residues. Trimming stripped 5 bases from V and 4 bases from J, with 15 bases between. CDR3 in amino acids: CASSRLTGSGANVLTF. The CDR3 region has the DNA TGTGCCAGCAGCAGACTAACAGGGAGCGGGGCCAACGTCCTGACTTTC. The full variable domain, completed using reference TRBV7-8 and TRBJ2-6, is GAGVSQSPRYKVAKRGQDVALRCDPISGHVSLFWYQQALGQGPEFLTYFQNEAQLDKSGLPSDRFFAERPEGSVSTLKIQRTQQEDSAVYLCASSRLTGSGANVLTFGAGSRLTVL.

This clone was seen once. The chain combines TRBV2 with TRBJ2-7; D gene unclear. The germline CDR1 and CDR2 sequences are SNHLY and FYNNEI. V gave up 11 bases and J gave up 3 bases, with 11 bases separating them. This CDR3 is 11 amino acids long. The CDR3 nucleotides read TGTGCCGGCGTCGACGGCTACGAGCAGTACTTC. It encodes CAGVDGYEQYF.

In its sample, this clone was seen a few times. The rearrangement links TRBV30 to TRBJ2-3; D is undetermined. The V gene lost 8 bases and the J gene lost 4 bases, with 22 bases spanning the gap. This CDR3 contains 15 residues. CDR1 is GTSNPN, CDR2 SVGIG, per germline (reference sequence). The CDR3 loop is CARRTRLNSADTQYF. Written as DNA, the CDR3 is TGTGCCCGACGTACTCGATTGAATTCGGCAGATACGCAGTATTTT. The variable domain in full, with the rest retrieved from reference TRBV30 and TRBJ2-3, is SQTIHQWPATLVQPVGSPLSLECTVEGTSNPNLYWYRQAAGRGLQLLFYSVGIGQISSEVPQNLSASRPQDRQFILSSKKLLLSDSGFYLCARRTRLNSADTQYFGPGTRLTVL.

CDR3 loop: CASSRAFTDTQYF. The CDR3 DNA reads TGTGCCAGCAGCCGCGCCTTCACAGATACGCAGTATTTT. The chain recombines TRBV7-9 with TRBJ2-3, with D uncertain. Germline CDR1 is SEHNR and CDR2 is FQNEAQ (reference sequence). CDR3 size: 13 residues. The V gene lost 5 bases and the J gene lost 2 bases, with 8 bases spanning the gap.

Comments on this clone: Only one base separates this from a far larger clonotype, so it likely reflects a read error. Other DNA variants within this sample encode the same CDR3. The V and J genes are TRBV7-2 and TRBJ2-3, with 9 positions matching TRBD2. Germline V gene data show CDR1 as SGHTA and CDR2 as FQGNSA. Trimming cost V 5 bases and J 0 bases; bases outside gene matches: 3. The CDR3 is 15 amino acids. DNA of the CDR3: TGTGCCAGCAGCCGGCGGGAGGGGAGCACAGATACGCAGTATTTT. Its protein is CASSRREGSTDTQYF.

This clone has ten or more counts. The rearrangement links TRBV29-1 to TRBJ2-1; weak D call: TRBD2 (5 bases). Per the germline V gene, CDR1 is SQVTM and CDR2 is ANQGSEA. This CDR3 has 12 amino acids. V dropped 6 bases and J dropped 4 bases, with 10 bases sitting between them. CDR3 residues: CSVEDGYNEQFF. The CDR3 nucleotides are TGCAGCGTGGAGGACGGTTACAATGAGCAGTTCTTC.

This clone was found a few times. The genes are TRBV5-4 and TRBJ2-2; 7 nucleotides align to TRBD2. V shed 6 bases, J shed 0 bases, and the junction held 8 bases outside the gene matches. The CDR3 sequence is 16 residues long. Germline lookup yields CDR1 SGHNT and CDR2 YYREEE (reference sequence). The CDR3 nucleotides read TGTGCCAGCAAGGCAGAGCGGGGTGCGAACACCGGGGAGCTGTTTTTT. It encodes CASKAERGANTGELFF.

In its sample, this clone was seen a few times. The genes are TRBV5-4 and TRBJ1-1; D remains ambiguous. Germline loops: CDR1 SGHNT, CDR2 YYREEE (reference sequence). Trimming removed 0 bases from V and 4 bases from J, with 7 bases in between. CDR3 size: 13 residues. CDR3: CASSLELATEAFF. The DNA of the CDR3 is TGTGCCAGCAGCTTGGAGCTGGCCACTGAAGCTTTCTTT.

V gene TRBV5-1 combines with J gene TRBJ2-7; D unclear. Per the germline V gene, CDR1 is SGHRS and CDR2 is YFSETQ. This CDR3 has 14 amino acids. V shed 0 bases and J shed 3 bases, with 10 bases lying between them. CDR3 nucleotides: TGCGCCAGCAGCTTGGGTACGGTCCTCTACGAGCAGTACTTC. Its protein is CASSLGTVLYEQYF.

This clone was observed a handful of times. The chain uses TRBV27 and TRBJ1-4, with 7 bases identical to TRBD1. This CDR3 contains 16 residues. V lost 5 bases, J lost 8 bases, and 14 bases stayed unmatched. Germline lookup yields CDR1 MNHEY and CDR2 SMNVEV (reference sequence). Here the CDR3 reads CASSGQDRVRGEKLFF. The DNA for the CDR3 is TGTGCCAGCAGTGGACAAGACAGGGTGAGAGGGGAAAAACTGTTTTTT. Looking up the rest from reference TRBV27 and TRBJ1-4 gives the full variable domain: EAQVTQNPRYLITVTGKKLTVTCSQNMNHEYMSWYRQDPGLGLRQIYYSMNVEVTDKGDVPEGYKVSRKEKRNFPLILESPSPNQTSLYFCASSGQDRVRGEKLFFGSGTQLSVL.

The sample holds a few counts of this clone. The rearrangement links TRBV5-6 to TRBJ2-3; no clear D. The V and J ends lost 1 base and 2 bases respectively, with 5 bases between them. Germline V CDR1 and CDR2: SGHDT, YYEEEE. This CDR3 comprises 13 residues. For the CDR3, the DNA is TGTGCCAGCAGCTTGCGACACACAGATACGCAGTATTTT. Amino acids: CASSLRHTDTQYF.

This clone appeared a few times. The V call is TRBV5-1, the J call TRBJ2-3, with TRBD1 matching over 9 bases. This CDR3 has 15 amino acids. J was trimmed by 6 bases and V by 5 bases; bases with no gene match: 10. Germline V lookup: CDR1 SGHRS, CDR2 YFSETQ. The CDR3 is CASRPGQGSVDTQYF. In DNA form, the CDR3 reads TGCGCCAGCAGACCGGGACAGGGTAGTGTGGATACGCAGTATTTT.

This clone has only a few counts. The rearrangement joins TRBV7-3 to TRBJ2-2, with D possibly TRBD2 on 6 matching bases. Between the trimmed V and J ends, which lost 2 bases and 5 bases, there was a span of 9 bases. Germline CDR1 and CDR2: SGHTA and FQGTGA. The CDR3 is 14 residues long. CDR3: CASSLSGETGELFF. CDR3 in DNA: TGTGCCAGCAGCTTATCGGGGGAAACCGGGGAGCTGTTTTTT.